The 17 T cell receptor beta chains listed next were all sequenced from one sample in a study of blood T cell repertoires in COVID-19 (dated by TCRdb to between 2020 and 2021). Library method: the immunoSEQ multiplex PCR assay. TCRdb mirrors the immuneACCESS table, restricted to in-frame sequences. Some clones are absent from its copies; in checked studies, under half trace to an unresolved V gene, and the reason for the others is unknown. Within this sample are approximately 68,000 clones, with around nine tenths of them counted one time only. The top ten clonotypes cover roughly 2.6% of the sample. Sequenced sample: peripheral blood. The receptors derive from a man aged 65 to 85 with active or convalescent COVID-19.

V usage is TRBV14 and J usage is TRBJ2-5; a weak D match, TRBD1 (6 bases). Trimming pared 3 bases from V and 5 bases from J, leaving 16 bases between. The CDR3 extends over 15 amino acids. Germline CDR1 SGHDN, CDR2 FVKESK. The CDR3: CASSQSHRAGETQYF. CDR3 DNA sequence: TGTGCCAGCAGCCAGAGCCACAGGGCTGGGGAGACCCAGTACTTC. The full variable domain, rest sourced from reference TRBV14 and TRBJ2-5, is EAGVTQFPSHSVIEKGQTVTLRCDPISGHDNLYWYRRVMGKEIKFLLHFVKESKQDESGMPNNRFLAERTGGTYSTLKVQPAELEDSGVYFCASSQSHRAGETQYFGPGTRLLVL.

The J gene is TRBJ2-7, the V gene TRBV27; 11 nucleotides align to TRBD2. The V and J ends lost 6 bases and 0 bases, in that order; junction bases with no gene match: 10. The CDR3 has 17 residues. In germline, CDR1 is MNHEY, CDR2 SMNVEV (reference sequence). CDR3 in amino acids: CASRSMGLAVSSYEQYF. CDR3 DNA sequence: TGTGCCAGCAGATCGATGGGACTAGCGGTTAGCTCCTACGAGCAGTACTTC.

The gene calls are TRBV24-1 and TRBJ2-3; a weak D match, TRBD1 (6 bases). V lost 5 bases, J lost 0 bases, and 8 bases lay in between. Germline lookup yields CDR1 KGHDR and CDR2 SFDVKD. The CDR3 is made up of 14 amino acids. The CDR3 region is CATSVGASTDTQYF. CDR3 in DNA: TGTGCCACCAGTGTGGGGGCTAGCACAGATACGCAGTATTTT.

The chain couples TRBV7-2 to TRBJ2-6; TRBD1 aligns across 9 bases. Trimming removed 3 bases from V and 7 bases from J; junction bases left unmatched: 4. The CDR3 length is 15 residues. The germline V gene encodes CDR1 SGHTA and CDR2 FQGNSA. DNA for the CDR3: TGTGCCAGCAGCTTGCCGGGACAGGGAGCCAACGTCCTGACTTTC. This encodes CASSLPGQGANVLTF.

CDR3: CASSESGASTDTQYF. CDR3 coding DNA: TGTGCCAGCAGTGAAAGCGGTGCTAGCACAGATACGCAGTATTTT. The rearrangement joins TRBV6-1 to TRBJ2-3; D possibly corresponds to TRBD2 (5 bases). Looked up from germline, CDR1 is MNHNS and CDR2 is SASEGT. Trimming took off 2 bases at V and 0 bases at J, with 9 bases between the two ends. CDR3 length equals 15 residues.

V gene TRBV19 combines with J gene TRBJ2-5, with 11 bases aligning to TRBD2. From germline, CDR1 is LNHDA and CDR2 SQIVND (reference sequence). V gave up 5 bases and J gave up 2 bases; unmatched junction bases: 4. There are 15 residues in the CDR3. CDR3 DNA sequence: TGTGCCAGTAGTGCCCGACTAGCGGGACAAGAGACCCAGTACTTC. Its protein is CASSARLAGQETQYF.

V usage is TRBV12-3 or TRBV12-4 and J usage is TRBJ2-7; no reliable D call. The V end was cut by 6 bases, the J end by 4 bases, with 7 bases between. The CDR3 runs 11 residues. CDR3 loop: CASSLGYEQYF. The CDR3 nucleotides are TGTGCCAGCAGCCTCGGGTACGAGCAGTACTTC.

The gene calls are TRBV5-1 and TRBJ1-5, with 7 nucleotides matching TRBD1. V gave up 2 bases and J gave up 4 bases; unmatched junction bases: 0. In germline, CDR1 is SGHRS, CDR2 YFSETQ. CDR3 length equals 13 residues. CDR3 bases: TGCGCCAGCAGCTTACAGGGGAATCAGCCCCAGCATTTT. Its protein product is CASSLQGNQPQHF. Complete variable domain (other parts from reference TRBV5-1 and TRBJ1-5): KAGVTQTPRYLIKTRGQQVTLSCSPISGHRSVSWYQQTPGQGLQFLFEYFSETQRNKGNFPGRFSGRQFSNSRSEMNVSTLELGDSALYLCASSLQGNQPQHFGDGTRLSIL.

V and J are TRBV2 and TRBJ1-1; no clear D gene. Germline loops: CDR1 SNHLY, CDR2 FYNNEI. The CDR3 totals 13 residues. V lost 4 bases and J 1 base, leaving 7 bases between the germline ends. The CDR3 spells CASSVERNTEAFF. The CDR3 nucleotides are TGTGCCAGCAGTGTTGAGAGGAACACTGAAGCTTTCTTT.

The J gene is TRBJ2-3, the V gene TRBV6-1; D is perhaps TRBD1 (6 bases). The V end was cut by 3 bases, the J end by 5 bases, with 12 bases between. The CDR3 totals 14 residues. Germline V gene lookup returns CDR1 MNHNS and CDR2 SASEGT. The CDR3 nucleotides are TGTGCCAGCAGTGAGGGGGCGGGTATAGATACGCAGTATTTT. This sequence encodes CASSEGAGIDTQYF.

The V gene is TRBV5-1, the J gene TRBJ2-5; D uncertain. V shed 0 bases and J shed 3 bases, with 6 bases lying between them. Germline-derived CDR1 and CDR2 are SGHRS and YFSETQ. The CDR3 is 13 residues long. The CDR3 DNA is TGCGCCAGCAGCTTGGCCCTCGAAGAGACCCAGTACTTC. Translation: CASSLALEETQYF.

This chain connects TRBV4-2 to TRBJ2-1; 10 positions match TRBD2. J gave up 12 bases and V 0 bases, and 5 bases lay outside the gene matches. The CDR3 runs to 14 residues. The V gene's germline CDR1 is LGHNA and CDR2 YNFKEQ. The CDR3 DNA reads TGTGCCAGCAGCCAAGATTTGAGCGGGGGGGCGCAGTTCTTC. It codes for CASSQDLSGGAQFF.

The chain carries TRBV6-4 and TRBJ2-2; D is ambiguous. The germline V gene encodes CDR1 MRHNA and CDR2 SNTAGT. The CDR3 sequence is 12 residues long. V lost 3 bases to trimming and J lost 5 bases, with 4 bases between them. For the CDR3, the DNA is TGTGCCAGCAGTGATCTGACCGGGGAGCTGTTTTTT. Residues: CASSDLTGELFF.

In this sample, this clone turned up a few times. V usage is TRBV4-1 and J usage is TRBJ2-7, with unresolved D. Germline CDR1 is MGHRA and CDR2 is YSYEKL. V dropped 0 bases and J dropped 4 bases, with 10 bases sitting between them. This CDR3 is built from 14 residues. CDR3 coding DNA: TGCGCCAGCAGCCAAGATCTTGTAGATTACGAGCAGTACTTC. Its translation is CASSQDLVDYEQYF.

The chain joins TRBV28 to TRBJ2-2; TRBD2 matches 13 bases. The CDR3 has 17 amino acids. V shed 6 bases, J shed 6 bases, and the junction held 10 bases outside the gene matches. Germline CDR1 and CDR2: MDHEN and SYDVKM. The CDR3 nucleotides read TGTGCCAGCAGACCGGGACTAGCGGGAAGTAAGGCCGGGGAGCTGTTTTTT. Its protein product is CASRPGLAGSKAGELFF.

This chain joins TRBV11-3 and TRBJ2-1, with 7 nucleotides matching TRBD2. The V and J ends lost 4 bases and 11 bases, in that order; junction bases with no gene match: 11. Germline-derived CDR1 and CDR2 are SGHNT and YENEEA. The CDR3 sequence is 14 residues long. The CDR3 loop reads CASSYLGREGKQFF. CDR3 nucleotide sequence: TGTGCCAGCAGCTACTTAGGGAGGGAGGGCAAGCAGTTCTTC.

The V call is TRBV9, the J call TRBJ2-7, with TRBD2 identical over 9 bases. V lost 0 bases to trimming and J lost 7 bases; unmatched junction nucleotides: 11. Germline CDR1 reads SGDLS; CDR2 reads YYNGEE. The CDR3 is 16 residues long. The CDR3 spells CASSVGSAGGRWEQYF. The DNA of the CDR3 is TGTGCCAGCAGCGTAGGCTCAGCGGGAGGTCGTTGGGAGCAGTACTTC. The variable domain in full, completed from reference TRBV9 and TRBJ2-7, reads DSGVTQTPKHLITATGQRVTLRCSPRSGDLSVYWYQQSLDQGLQFLIQYYNGEERAKGNILERFSAQQFPDLHSELNLSSLELGDSALYFCASSVGSAGGRWEQYFGPGTRLTVT.